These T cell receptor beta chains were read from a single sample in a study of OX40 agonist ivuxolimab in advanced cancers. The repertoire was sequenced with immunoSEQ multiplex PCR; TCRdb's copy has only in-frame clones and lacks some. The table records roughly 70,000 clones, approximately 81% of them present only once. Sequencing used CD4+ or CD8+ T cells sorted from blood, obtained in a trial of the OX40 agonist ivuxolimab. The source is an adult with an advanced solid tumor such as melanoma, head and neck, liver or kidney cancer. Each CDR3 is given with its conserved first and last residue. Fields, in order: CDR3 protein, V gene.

CASSLEADTEAFF | TRBV5-1
CSVGGGFTDTQYF | TRBV29-1
CASSIQLNQPQHF | TRBV19
CASSLDMTGAVYEQYF | TRBV11-2
CASSLFAAKFTDTQYF | TRBV27
CASSLETYRLNTEAFF | TRBV5-1
CASSQTGSYQPQHF | TRBV7-2
CASLQGKSEAFF | TRBV2
CASTDFRGQSARGGYTF | TRBV19
CASSQGLPGQGGTGELFF | TRBV7-3
CASSRGGARGTEAFF | TRBV28
CASSLILEDRTSSYEQYF | TRBV7-9
CASSLLTGGTDTQYF | TRBV7-2
CASRGTSGRNEQFF | TRBV19
CASSPLGGDNDEQYF | TRBV18
CASSLWRLAGGRNTDTQYF | TRBV28
CASSLGLAGGLLDEQFF | TRBV5-1
CASSPGTSGAKTQYF | TRBV28
CSVMGVTEAFF | TRBV29-1
CASSPEGTRTGELFF | TRBV7-3
CASSYVGSGIGYEQYF | TRBV6-5
CAIKPRETGELFF | TRBV10-3